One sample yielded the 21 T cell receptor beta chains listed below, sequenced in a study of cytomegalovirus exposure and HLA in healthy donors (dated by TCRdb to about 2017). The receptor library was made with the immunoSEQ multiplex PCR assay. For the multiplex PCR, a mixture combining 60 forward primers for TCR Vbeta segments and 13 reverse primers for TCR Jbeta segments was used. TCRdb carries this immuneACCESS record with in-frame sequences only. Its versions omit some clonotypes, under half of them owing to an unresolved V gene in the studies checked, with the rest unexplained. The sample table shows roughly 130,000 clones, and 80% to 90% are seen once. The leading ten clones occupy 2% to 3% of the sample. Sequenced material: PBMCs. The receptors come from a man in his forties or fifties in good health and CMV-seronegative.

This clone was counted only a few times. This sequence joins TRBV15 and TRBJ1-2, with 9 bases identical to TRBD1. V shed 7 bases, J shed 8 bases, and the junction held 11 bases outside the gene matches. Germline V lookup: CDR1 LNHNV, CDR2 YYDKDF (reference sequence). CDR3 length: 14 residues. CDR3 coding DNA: TGTGCCACCACCCCCGGGGTGGACAGGGGAGGCTACACCTTC. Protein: CATTPGVDRGGYTF.

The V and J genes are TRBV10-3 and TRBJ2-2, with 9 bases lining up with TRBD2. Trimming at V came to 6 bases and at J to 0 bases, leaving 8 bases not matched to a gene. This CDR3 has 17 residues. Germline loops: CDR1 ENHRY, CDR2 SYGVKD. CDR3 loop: CAIRAPLAGANTGELFF. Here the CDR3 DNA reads TGTGCCATCAGGGCCCCCTTAGCGGGGGCGAACACCGGGGAGCTGTTTTTT.

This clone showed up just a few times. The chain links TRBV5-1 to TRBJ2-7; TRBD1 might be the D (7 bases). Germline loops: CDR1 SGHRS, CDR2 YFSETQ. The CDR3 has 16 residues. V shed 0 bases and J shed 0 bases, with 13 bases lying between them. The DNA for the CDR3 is TGCGCCAGCAGCTTGGCCGCGGGACAGAGCTCCTACGAGCAGTACTTC. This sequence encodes CASSLAAGQSSYEQYF.

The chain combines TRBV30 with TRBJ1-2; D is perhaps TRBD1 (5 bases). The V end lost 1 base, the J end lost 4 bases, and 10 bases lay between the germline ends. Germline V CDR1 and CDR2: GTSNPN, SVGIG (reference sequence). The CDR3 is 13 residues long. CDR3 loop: CAWSGETGYGYTF. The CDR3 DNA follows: TGTGCCTGGAGTGGGGAAACAGGCTATGGCTACACCTTC.

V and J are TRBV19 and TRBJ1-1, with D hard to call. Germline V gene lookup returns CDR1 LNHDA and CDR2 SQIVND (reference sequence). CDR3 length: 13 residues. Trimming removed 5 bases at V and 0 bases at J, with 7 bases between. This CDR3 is CASSLSLNTEAFF. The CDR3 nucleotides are TGTGCCAGTAGTTTATCTTTGAACACTGAAGCTTTCTTT.

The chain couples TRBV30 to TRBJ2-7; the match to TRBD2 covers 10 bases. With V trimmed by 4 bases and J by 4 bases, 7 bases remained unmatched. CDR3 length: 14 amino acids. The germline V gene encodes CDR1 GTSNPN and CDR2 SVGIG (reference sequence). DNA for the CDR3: TGTGCCTGGACCCCCGGGACTAGCGAGTACGAGCAGTACTTC. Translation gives CAWTPGTSEYEQYF.

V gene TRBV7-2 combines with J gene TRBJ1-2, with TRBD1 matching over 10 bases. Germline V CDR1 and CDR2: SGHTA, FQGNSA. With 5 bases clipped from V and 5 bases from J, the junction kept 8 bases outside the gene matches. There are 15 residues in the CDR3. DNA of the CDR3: TGTGCCAGCAGCCGGTCCCCGGGACAGGGGTATGGCTACACCTTC. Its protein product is CASSRSPGQGYGYTF.

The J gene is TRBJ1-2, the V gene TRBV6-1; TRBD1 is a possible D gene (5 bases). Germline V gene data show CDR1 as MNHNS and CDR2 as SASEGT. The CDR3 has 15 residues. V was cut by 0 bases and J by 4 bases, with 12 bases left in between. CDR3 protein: CASSEAPGVSYGYTF. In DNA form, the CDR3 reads TGTGCCAGCAGTGAAGCCCCGGGGGTCTCCTATGGCTACACCTTC.

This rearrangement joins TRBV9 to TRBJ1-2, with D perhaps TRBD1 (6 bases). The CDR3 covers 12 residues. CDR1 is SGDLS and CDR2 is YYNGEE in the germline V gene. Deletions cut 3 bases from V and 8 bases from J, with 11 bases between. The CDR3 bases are TGTGCCAGCAGCGCACAGGGTTACGGCTACACCTTC. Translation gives CASSAQGYGYTF.

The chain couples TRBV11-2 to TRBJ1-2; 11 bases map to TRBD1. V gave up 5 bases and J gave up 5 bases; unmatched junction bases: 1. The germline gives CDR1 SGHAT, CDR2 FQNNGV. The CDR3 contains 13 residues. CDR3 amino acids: CASSRDRGYGYTF. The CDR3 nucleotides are TGTGCCAGCAGCCGGGACAGGGGGTATGGCTACACCTTC.

The CDR3 is CASSVYGSSSYNEQFF. The CDR3 region has the DNA TGTGCCAGCAGCGTATATGGGTCTAGCTCCTACAATGAGCAGTTCTTC. The chain joins TRBV9 to TRBJ2-1, with no clear D. Germline assignment: CDR1 SGDLS and CDR2 YYNGEE. V was pared by 1 base and J by 0 bases, with 11 bases between. The CDR3 sequence is 16 residues long.

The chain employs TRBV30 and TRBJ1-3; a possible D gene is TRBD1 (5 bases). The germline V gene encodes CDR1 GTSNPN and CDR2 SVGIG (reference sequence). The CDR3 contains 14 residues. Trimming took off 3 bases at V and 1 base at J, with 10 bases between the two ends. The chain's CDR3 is CAWRPGLSGNTIYF. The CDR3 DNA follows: TGTGCCTGGAGGCCGGGACTGTCTGGAAACACCATATATTTT.

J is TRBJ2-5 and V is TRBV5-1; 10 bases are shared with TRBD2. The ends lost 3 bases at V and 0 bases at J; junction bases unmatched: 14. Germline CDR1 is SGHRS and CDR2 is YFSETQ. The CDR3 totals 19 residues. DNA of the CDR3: TGCGCCAGCAGCTCAATGGGGACCACGACTAGCGGGTACCAAGAGACCCAGTACTTC. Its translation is CASSSMGTTTSGYQETQYF.

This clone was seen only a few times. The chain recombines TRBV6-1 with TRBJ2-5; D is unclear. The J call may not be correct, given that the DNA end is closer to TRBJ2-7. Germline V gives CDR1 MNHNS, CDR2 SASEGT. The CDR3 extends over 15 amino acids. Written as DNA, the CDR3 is TGTGCCAGCAGTGAAGCGCTTCCATTAACCTACGAGCAGTACTTC. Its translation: CASSEALPLTYEQYF.

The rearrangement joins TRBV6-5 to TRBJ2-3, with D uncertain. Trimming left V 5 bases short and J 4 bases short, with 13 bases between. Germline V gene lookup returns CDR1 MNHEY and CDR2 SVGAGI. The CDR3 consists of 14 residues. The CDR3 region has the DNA TGTGCCAGCAGTACCCTTCTAGTTTCAGATACGCAGTATTTT. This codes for CASSTLLVSDTQYF.

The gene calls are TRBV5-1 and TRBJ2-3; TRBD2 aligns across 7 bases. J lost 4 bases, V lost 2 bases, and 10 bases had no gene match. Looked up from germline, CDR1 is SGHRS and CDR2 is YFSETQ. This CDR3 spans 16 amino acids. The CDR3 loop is CASSFFSLAAPDTQYF. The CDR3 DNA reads TGCGCCAGCAGCTTTTTTAGTCTAGCGGCGCCAGATACGCAGTATTTT.

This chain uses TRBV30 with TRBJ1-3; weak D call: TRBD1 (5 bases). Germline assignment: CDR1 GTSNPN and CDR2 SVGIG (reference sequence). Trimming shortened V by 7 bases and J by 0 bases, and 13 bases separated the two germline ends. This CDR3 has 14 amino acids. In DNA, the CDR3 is TGTGCCTTCGGGACTCTGTTCTCTGGAAACACCATATATTTT. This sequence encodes CAFGTLFSGNTIYF.

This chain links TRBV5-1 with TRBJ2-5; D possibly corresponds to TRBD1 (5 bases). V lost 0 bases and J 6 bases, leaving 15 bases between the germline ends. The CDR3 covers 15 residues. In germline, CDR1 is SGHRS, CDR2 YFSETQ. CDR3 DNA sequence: TGCGCCAGCAGCTTGGCAGGGCCGGCGTCGCAGACCCAGTACTTC. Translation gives CASSLAGPASQTQYF.

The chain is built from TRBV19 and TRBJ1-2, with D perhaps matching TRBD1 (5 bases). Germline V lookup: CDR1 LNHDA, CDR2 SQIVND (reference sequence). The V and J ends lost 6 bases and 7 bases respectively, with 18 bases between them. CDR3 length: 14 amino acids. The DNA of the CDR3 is TGTGCCAGTAGACTAAGAGGAGGGGAAGGTGGCTACACCTTC. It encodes CASRLRGGEGGYTF.

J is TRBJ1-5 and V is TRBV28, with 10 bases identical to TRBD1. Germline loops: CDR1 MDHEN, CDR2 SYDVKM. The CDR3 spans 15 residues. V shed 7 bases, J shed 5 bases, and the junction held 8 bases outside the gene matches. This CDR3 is CASNAGTGAHQPQHF. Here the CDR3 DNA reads TGTGCCAGCAACGCCGGGACAGGGGCCCATCAGCCCCAGCATTTT.

CDR3 DNA sequence: TGTGCCAGCTCACCAGGTCAGGGTGCCGTTATGAGCAATCAGCCCCAGCATTTT. Translated: CASSPGQGAVMSNQPQHF. The chain has TRBV18 and TRBJ1-5; perhaps TRBD1 as D (5 bases). V gave up 2 bases and J gave up 1 base, with 18 bases separating them. CDR1 and CDR2 (germline): KGHSH, LQKENI. The CDR3 is 18 residues long. Combining the CDR3 with reference TRBV18 and TRBJ1-5 gives the whole variable domain NAGVMQNPRHLVRRRGQEARLRCSPMKGHSHVYWYRQLPEEGLKFMVYLQKENIIDESGMPKERFSAEFPKEGPSILRIQQVVRGDSAAYFCASSPGQGAVMSNQPQHFGDGTRLSIL.